This TCR beta chain was recovered during a study of metastatic and nonmetastatic thyroid tumors. This clone was detected only a few times. This CDR3 region has 14 residues. CDR1 and CDR2 from the germline V gene are SNHLY and FYNNEI. V trimming: 6 bases; J trimming: 2 bases; junction bases outside the gene matches: 7. TCRdb recomputed clones from the PCR reads via MiXCR. The sample lists about 20,000 clones; 25% to 35% were seen once. Each patient came to thyroid surgery without any prior treatment (of any kind). The V call is TRBV2, the J call TRBJ2-7, with 7 nucleotides matching TRBD1. This clonotype was sampled from a female donor with papillary thyroid cancer or a benign thyroid nodule (not recorded which). Some clones in this sample may be carry-over from other donors' samples. Sequences were obtained from tumor tissue. The CDR3 coding sequence is TGTGCCAGCAGGAGGACAGGCGTCACCTACGAGCAGTACTTC. Translation: CASRRTGVTYEQYF.